The rows below give T cell receptor beta chains drawn from one sample of a study of Ad26.COV2.S vaccination and SARS-CoV-2 variants. The data were produced by immunoSEQ multiplex PCR, yet TCRdb's version contains in-frame clones alone and is incomplete. The sample lists some 640,000 clones, approximately 88% seen once, with around 1.4% in the top ten. The sequencing used peripheral blood, collected in a trial of Ad26.COV2.S vaccine versus placebo. The receptors were gathered from a person aged 18-60 years who received the Ad26.COV2.S COVID-19 vaccine or a placebo. CDR3s include the opening cysteine and the closing phenylalanine or tryptophan. Fields, in order: V gene, clone size, J gene, CDR3 protein. For some rows the clone size is stated as once, few or many, or as a class when expanded; others skip it.

v_gene: TRBV10-3
abundance: -
j_gene: TRBJ1-4
CDR3aa: CAISVGDSLNEKLFF

v_gene: TRBV21-1
abundance: -
j_gene: TRBJ2-1
CDR3aa: CASSTLPRTSGGAKQFF

v_gene: TRBV30
abundance: -
j_gene: TRBJ2-1
CDR3aa: CAWSVPLGPPGQFF

v_gene: TRBV10-3
abundance: -
j_gene: TRBJ2-2
CDR3aa: CAIGGGAGTGELFF

v_gene: TRBV11-2
abundance: -
j_gene: TRBJ2-5
CDR3aa: CASTFGQARETQYF

v_gene: TRBV6-5
abundance: -
j_gene: TRBJ2-5
CDR3aa: CASSYSQGQETQYF

v_gene: TRBV28
abundance: -
j_gene: TRBJ1-1
CDR3aa: CASSLGTGGVIGAFF

v_gene: TRBV29-1
abundance: once
j_gene: TRBJ2-5
CDR3aa: CSVEAGEETQYF

v_gene: TRBV10-1
abundance: once
j_gene: TRBJ2-5
CDR3aa: CASSESRGQETQYF

v_gene: TRBV2
abundance: few
j_gene: TRBJ1-5
CDR3aa: CASSYGGGITSGNQPQHF

v_gene: TRBV10-2
abundance: -
j_gene: TRBJ2-7
CDR3aa: CASTPRWGDEQYF

v_gene: TRBV4-3
abundance: -
j_gene: TRBJ2-2
CDR3aa: CASSLERGAGELFF

v_gene: TRBV6-5
abundance: -
j_gene: TRBJ1-1
CDR3aa: CASSSRGIRSTEAFF

v_gene: TRBV4-3
abundance: -
j_gene: TRBJ2-5
CDR3aa: CASSQAWTGKTTQYF

v_gene: TRBV2
abundance: once
j_gene: TRBJ2-7
CDR3aa: CASSRHGDRAYEQYF

v_gene: TRBV3-1/TRBV3-2
abundance: -
j_gene: TRBJ2-5
CDR3aa: CASSQEGTGQETQYF

v_gene: TRBV7-9
abundance: -
j_gene: TRBJ2-2
CDR3aa: CASSLGDTYTGELFF

v_gene: TRBV6-5
abundance: -
j_gene: TRBJ2-5
CDR3aa: CASMPSPTQETQYF

v_gene: TRBV30
abundance: -
j_gene: TRBJ2-2
CDR3aa: CAWGRSLSGELFF

v_gene: TRBV5-1
abundance: -
j_gene: TRBJ2-4
CDR3aa: CASSLTGEGAAKNIQYF

v_gene: TRBV14
abundance: -
j_gene: TRBJ1-5
CDR3aa: CASSQDPGGNQPQHF

v_gene: TRBV25-1
abundance: -
j_gene: TRBJ1-2
CDR3aa: CASSEYGGANYGYTF

v_gene: TRBV7-9
abundance: -
j_gene: TRBJ1-3
CDR3aa: CASSPALGGTGNTIYF

v_gene: TRBV4-2
abundance: few
j_gene: TRBJ1-1
CDR3aa: CASSQDFGGGNTEAFF

v_gene: TRBV27
abundance: -
j_gene: TRBJ1-1
CDR3aa: CASSLFWGTEAFF

v_gene: TRBV7-3
abundance: -
j_gene: TRBJ2-3
CDR3aa: CASSLLPAGADTQYF

v_gene: TRBV30
abundance: -
j_gene: TRBJ1-5
CDR3aa: CAWSSSGGVFQPQHF

v_gene: TRBV7-2
abundance: -
j_gene: TRBJ1-2
CDR3aa: CASGPNTYGYTF

v_gene: TRBV5-1
abundance: -
j_gene: TRBJ2-7
CDR3aa: CASSLSSEQYF

v_gene: TRBV9
abundance: -
j_gene: TRBJ1-2
CDR3aa: CASSVEGKWASGYTF

v_gene: TRBV9
abundance: -
j_gene: TRBJ1-3
CDR3aa: CASSVGSLSGNTIYF

v_gene: TRBV25-1
abundance: -
j_gene: TRBJ2-5
CDR3aa: CASSPPDRVLVGQETQYF

v_gene: TRBV19
abundance: -
j_gene: TRBJ1-5
CDR3aa: CASSILKGSQPQHF

v_gene: TRBV5-6
abundance: -
j_gene: TRBJ2-7
CDR3aa: CASSWGVSSYEQYF

v_gene: TRBV18
abundance: -
j_gene: TRBJ2-2
CDR3aa: CASSPPSVTGELFF

v_gene: TRBV2
abundance: -
j_gene: TRBJ1-1
CDR3aa: CASSGGGDTEAFF

v_gene: TRBV7-6
abundance: once
j_gene: TRBJ2-2
CDR3aa: CASSPGARNGGELFF

v_gene: TRBV4-3
abundance: -
j_gene: TRBJ2-2
CDR3aa: CASSQGTGFANTGELFF

v_gene: TRBV7-2
abundance: -
j_gene: TRBJ1-1
CDR3aa: CASSLLGYRNTEAFF

v_gene: TRBV12-3/TRBV12-4
abundance: -
j_gene: TRBJ1-1
CDR3aa: CASSTGHRLGF

v_gene: TRBV6-6
abundance: -
j_gene: TRBJ1-3
CDR3aa: CASSWDSSGNTIYF

v_gene: TRBV7-9
abundance: -
j_gene: TRBJ2-5
CDR3aa: CASSSPPLRQGIETQYF

v_gene: TRBV25-1
abundance: -
j_gene: TRBJ2-1
CDR3aa: CASSEFRTSGGNEQFF

v_gene: TRBV7-2
abundance: -
j_gene: TRBJ1-1
CDR3aa: CASSSGPMNTEAFF

v_gene: TRBV29-1
abundance: -
j_gene: TRBJ2-3
CDR3aa: CSSGGESTDTQYF

v_gene: TRBV5-1
abundance: -
j_gene: TRBJ2-7
CDR3aa: CASSLDVLSYEQYF

v_gene: TRBV2
abundance: once
j_gene: TRBJ2-5
CDR3aa: CASTGRSRETQYF

v_gene: TRBV23-1
abundance: -
j_gene: TRBJ1-1
CDR3aa: CASSQSRRHNTEAFF

v_gene: TRBV27
abundance: -
j_gene: TRBJ1-6
CDR3aa: CASSLFASRDRDSPLHF

v_gene: TRBV12-3/TRBV12-4
abundance: -
j_gene: TRBJ2-1
CDR3aa: CASSKWGDNEQFF